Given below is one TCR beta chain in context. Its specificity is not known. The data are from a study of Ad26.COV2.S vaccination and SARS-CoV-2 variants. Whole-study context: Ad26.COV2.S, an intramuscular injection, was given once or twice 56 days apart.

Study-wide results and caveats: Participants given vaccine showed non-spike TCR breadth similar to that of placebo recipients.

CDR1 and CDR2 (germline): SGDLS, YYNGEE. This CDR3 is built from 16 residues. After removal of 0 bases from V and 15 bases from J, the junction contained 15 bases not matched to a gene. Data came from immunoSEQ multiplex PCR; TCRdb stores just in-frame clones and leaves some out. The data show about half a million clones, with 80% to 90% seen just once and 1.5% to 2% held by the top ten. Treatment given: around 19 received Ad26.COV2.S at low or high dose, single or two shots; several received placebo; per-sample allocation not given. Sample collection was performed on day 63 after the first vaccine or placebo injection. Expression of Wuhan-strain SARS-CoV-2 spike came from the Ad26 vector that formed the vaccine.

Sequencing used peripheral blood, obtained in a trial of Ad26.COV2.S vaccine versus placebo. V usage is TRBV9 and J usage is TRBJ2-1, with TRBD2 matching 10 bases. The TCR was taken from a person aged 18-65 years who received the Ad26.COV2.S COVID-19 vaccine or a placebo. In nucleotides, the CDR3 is TGTGCCAGCAGCGTAGAACCCTCGTCCACTAGCGGGATTCTGTTCTTC. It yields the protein CASSVEPSSTSGILFF.